Each of the 30 T cell receptor beta chains below was sequenced from the same sample in a study of T cell repertoires in cytomegalovirus infection. TCRdb reprocessed the reads via MiXCR and lists one record per CDR3 protein. Among around 320,000 distinct CDR3 sequences, 8% to 10% were seen once, and the ten largest hold 3.5% to 4.5%. What was sequenced was PBMCs. These receptors all come from a human donor in good health (CMV status not recorded). Some clones in this sample may be carry-over from other donors' samples.

This clonotype was seen only a few times. This chain links TRBV3-1 with TRBJ1-1, with unresolved D. The germline V gene has CDR1 LGHDT and CDR2 YNNKEL (reference sequence). Trimming took 1 base from V and 1 from J, leaving 7 bases between them. CDR3 length: 14 residues. The DNA for the CDR3 is TGTGCCAGCAGCCAAGGGAGGACGAACACTGAAGCTTTCTTT. The encoded protein is CASSQGRTNTEAFF.

This clonotype was recorded at least ten times. The V and J genes are TRBV4-1 and TRBJ2-4; D is possibly TRBD1 (6 bases). V gave up 6 bases and J gave up 3 bases, with 15 bases separating them. CDR1 and CDR2 from the germline V gene are MGHRA and YSYEKL. The CDR3 spans 15 residues. The CDR3 nucleotides read TGCGCCAGCAGACCCCTTGGGGGCCGCAAAAACATTCAGTACTTC. As protein: CASRPLGGRKNIQYF.

In this sample, this clonotype turned up many times. V usage is TRBV7-8 and J usage is TRBJ1-3; 8 nucleotides line up with TRBD1. The CDR3 is made up of 15 amino acids. V shed 3 bases and J 2 bases; nucleotides not matched to a gene: 3. CDR1 is SGHVS and CDR2 is FQNEAQ in the germline V gene. DNA of the CDR3: TGTGCCAGCAGCTTCCCACAGGGGGCTGGAAACACCATATATTTT. It encodes CASSFPQGAGNTIYF.

This clonotype has a count of ten or more. This rearrangement joins TRBV7-2 to TRBJ1-1, with 8 bases that match TRBD1. V lost 5 bases and J lost 4; bases outside the gene matches: 6. CDR3 length: 14 residues. Germline CDR1 SGHTA, CDR2 FQGNSA. CDR3: CASSPDRGITEAFF. CDR3 DNA sequence: TGTGCCAGCAGCCCAGACAGGGGTATCACTGAAGCTTTCTTT.

Ten or more counts support this clonotype. The germline gene is not matched at one end of the junction; a read error may be the cause. The chain carries TRBV4-1 and TRBJ1-2; weak D call: TRBD1 (5 bases). The V gene's germline CDR1 is MGHRA and CDR2 YSYEKL. This CDR3 region has 15 residues. Written as DNA, the CDR3 is TGTGCCAGCAGCCAAGAACTTCGGACAAACCATGGCTACACCTTC. Amino acids: CASSQELRTNHGYTF.

The chain uses TRBV25-1 and TRBJ2-1; 11 positions agree with TRBD2. The germline gives CDR1 MGHDK, CDR2 SYGVNS. This CDR3 is 16 amino acids long. V trimming: 4 bases; J trimming: 7 bases; junction bases outside the gene matches: 9. CDR3 protein: CASSGTSGRGDNEQFF. The DNA of the CDR3 is TGTGCCAGCAGTGGTACTAGCGGGAGAGGGGATAATGAGCAGTTCTTC. Full variable domain (remainder filled in from reference TRBV25-1 and TRBJ2-1): EADIYQTPRYLVIGTGKKITLECSQTMGHDKMYWYQQDPGMELHLIHYSYGVNSTEKGDLSSESTVSRIRTEHFPLTLESARPSHTSQYLCASSGTSGRGDNEQFFGPGTRLTVL.

Ten or more counts support this clonotype. The chain combines TRBV28 with TRBJ2-5, with D uncertain. Germline V gene lookup returns CDR1 MDHEN and CDR2 SYDVKM. This CDR3 has 17 residues. Trimming removed 2 bases from V and 7 bases from J, with 23 bases in between. The DNA of the CDR3 is TGTGCCAGCAGTTTAGCATCTTCCCGGACGGTTTTGAGGACCCAGTACTTC. It codes for CASSLASSRTVLRTQYF.

The sample holds a few counts of this clonotype. The chain's CDR3 is CASSTSSQGGVGYTF. CDR3 bases: TGTGCCAGCAGCACATCCTCACAGGGGGGGGTTGGCTACACCTTC. The rearrangement links TRBV7-2 to TRBJ1-2, with TRBD1 matching 8 bases. V was clipped by 5 bases and J by 7 bases; unmatched bases: 12. CDR3 length: 15 residues. Germline CDR1 SGHTA, CDR2 FQGNSA.

This clonotype was seen many times. The chain combines TRBV12-3 or TRBV12-4 with TRBJ1-3; D remains ambiguous. V was shortened by 7 bases and J by 4 bases, with 11 bases between the two germline ends. This CDR3 has 13 amino acids. The CDR3 sequence is CASTLEGGNTIYF. The CDR3 DNA sequence: TGTGCCAGCACCTTGGAGGGAGGAAACACCATATATTTT.

This clonotype was recorded at least ten times. The chain employs TRBV20-1 and TRBJ1-1; D not resolved. Between the trimmed V and J ends, which lost 1 base and 4 bases, there was a span of 4 bases. The germline CDR1 and CDR2 sequences are DFQATT and SNEGSKA (reference sequence). The CDR3 is 11 residues long. CDR3 loop: CSARGPTEAFF. CDR3 bases: TGCAGTGCTAGAGGTCCCACTGAAGCTTTCTTT.

At least ten counts were recorded for this clonotype. CDR3 coding DNA: TGTGCCAGCAAGAGACAGGGGGGGTTTGAGACCCAGTACTTC. Amino acid sequence: CASKRQGGFETQYF. The V call is TRBV7-2, the J call TRBJ2-5, with TRBD1 matching 9 bases. Germline loops: CDR1 SGHTA, CDR2 FQGNSA. CDR3 length: 14 amino acids. Germline trimming cut 7 bases from V and 5 bases from J; bases unmatched to any gene: 8. The full variable domain, with the rest looked up from reference TRBV7-2 and TRBJ2-5, is GAGVSQSPSNKVTEKGKDVELRCDPISGHTALYWYRQSLGQGLEFLIYFQGNSAPDKSGLPSDRFSAERTGGSVSTLTIQRTQQEDSAVYLCASKRQGGFETQYFGPGTRLLVL.

This clonotype showed up many times. The V gene is TRBV7-2, the J gene TRBJ2-3; D call uncertain. CDR3 length: 16 residues. Trimming pared 3 bases from V and 1 base from J, leaving 14 bases between. Germline CDR1 SGHTA, CDR2 FQGNSA. Here the CDR3 DNA reads TGTGCCAGCAGCTTTTTTCCAACGGCTGGCACAGATACGCAGTATTTT. This codes for CASSFFPTAGTDTQYF.

This clonotype was recorded many times. A much larger clonotype is one base distant, so this may be a read error. The rearrangement uses TRBV7-2 and TRBJ2-5; D not resolved. V was shortened by 1 base and J by 6 bases, with 3 bases between the two germline ends. The CDR3 runs to 11 residues. Germline CDR1 and CDR2: SGHTA and FQGNSA. CDR3 residues: CASSLEKTQYF. The CDR3 nucleotides read TGTGCCAGCAGCTTAGAAAAGACCCAGTACTTC.

This clonotype occurred a few times. The chain is built from TRBV6-4 and TRBJ2-1, with 9 bases lining up with TRBD1. With V trimmed by 5 bases and J by 6 bases, 5 bases remained unmatched. Germline V gives CDR1 MRHNA, CDR2 SNTAGT. CDR3 length: 14 residues. The CDR3 sequence: CASSKDRGLNEQFF. The CDR3 DNA reads as TGTGCCAGCAGTAAGGACAGGGGCCTCAATGAGCAGTTCTTC.

This clonotype was seen repeatedly, ten times or more. This sequence joins TRBV7-2 and TRBJ1-1, with D unresolved. V was pared by 5 bases and J by 3 bases, with 10 bases between. In germline, CDR1 is SGHTA, CDR2 FQGNSA. This CDR3 spans 13 amino acids. As DNA, the CDR3 is TGTGCCAGCAGCCTCCCCGCTTACACTGAAGCTTTCTTT. Translating it yields CASSLPAYTEAFF.

A few counts support this clonotype. CDR3 sequence: CASSTIPGPTDTQYF. CDR3 sequence (DNA): TGTGCCAGCAGTACGATTCCGGGCCCAACAGATACGCAGTATTTT. V gene TRBV27 combines with J gene TRBJ2-3; no firm D call. The germline gives CDR1 MNHEY, CDR2 SMNVEV (reference sequence). Trimming cost V 5 bases and J 3 bases, with 15 bases left between them. The CDR3 runs 15 residues.

This rearrangement joins TRBV4-3 to TRBJ1-3; D is possibly TRBD1 (6 bases). CDR3 size: 19 residues. Germline V gene lookup returns CDR1 LGHNA and CDR2 YSLEER. V lost 4 bases and J lost 0, with 22 bases in between. The CDR3 DNA follows: TGCGCCAGCAGCCTCATGGCAGGGGCCCTATTGAGCTCTGGAAACACCATATATTTT. Protein: CASSLMAGALLSSGNTIYF.

Many counts were recorded for this clonotype. This rearrangement joins TRBV7-2 to TRBJ2-7; weak D call: TRBD2 (6 bases). The germline gives CDR1 SGHTA, CDR2 FQGNSA. V lost 2 bases and J lost 2, with 13 bases in between. CDR3 length: 15 amino acids. The chain's CDR3 is CASSLRGASAYEQYF. The CDR3 DNA reads as TGTGCCAGCAGCTTAAGAGGGGCTAGCGCCTACGAGCAGTACTTC.

The rearrangement joins TRBV9 to TRBJ2-1; 10 bases map to TRBD2. With 0 bases clipped from V and 10 bases from J, the junction kept 7 bases outside the gene matches. This CDR3 comprises 15 residues. Germline CDR1 SGDLS, CDR2 YYNGEE. DNA for the CDR3: TGTGCCAGCAGCGTAGCTCCTAGCGGGGGCCGAGAGCAGTTCTTC. This codes for CASSVAPSGGREQFF.

The chain links TRBV18 to TRBJ1-5; possible D gene TRBD1, 5 bases. Germline CDR1 reads KGHSH; CDR2 reads LQKENI. Trimming took 1 base from V and 7 from J, leaving 20 bases between them. This CDR3 has 17 amino acids. The CDR3 nucleotides read TGTGCCAGCTCACCACAGGCAGGGAAGGGGCTGGGGCAGCCCCAGCATTTT. Its protein is CASSPQAGKGLGQPQHF.

This clonotype occurred many times. The V and J genes are TRBV7-2 and TRBJ2-7; possible D gene TRBD2, 5 bases. Trimming stripped 6 bases from V and 1 base from J, with 13 bases between. Germline assignment: CDR1 SGHTA and CDR2 FQGNSA. CDR3 length: 14 residues. CDR3 nucleotide sequence: TGTGCCAGCAGATTTGAGGAGGCATCCTACGAGCAGTACTTC. As protein: CASRFEEASYEQYF. Variable domain in full (rest from reference TRBV7-2 and TRBJ2-7): GAGVSQSPSNKVTEKGKDVELRCDPISGHTALYWYRQSLGQGLEFLIYFQGNSAPDKSGLPSDRFSAERTGGSVSTLTIQRTQQEDSAVYLCASRFEEASYEQYFGPGTRLTVT.

The sample holds many counts of this clonotype. This sequence joins TRBV18 and TRBJ2-2; the D gene is possibly TRBD1 (5 bases). V was clipped by 1 base and J by 1 base, with 7 bases between them. The CDR3 covers 15 residues. Per the germline V gene, CDR1 is KGHSH and CDR2 is LQKENI. CDR3 DNA sequence: TGTGCCAGCTCACCACTGGACATGAACACCGGGGAGCTGTTTTTT. The encoded protein is CASSPLDMNTGELFF.

The chain links TRBV7-2 to TRBJ2-1; possible D gene TRBD1, 7 bases. Germline CDR1 reads SGHTA; CDR2 reads FQGNSA. V was clipped by 5 bases and J by 8 bases, with 19 bases between them. CDR3 length: 15 amino acids. The CDR3 DNA reads TGTGCCAGCAGCCCTATCAGGGGGGCTTACGATGAGCAGTTCTTC. This encodes CASSPIRGAYDEQFF.

This clonotype was found many times. This sequence joins TRBV4-3 and TRBJ1-3, with D uncertain. Germline CDR1 reads LGHNA; CDR2 reads YSLEER. This CDR3 is built from 17 residues. V lost 4 bases, J lost 0 bases, and 16 bases lay in between. CDR3 sequence (DNA): TGCGCCAGCAGCCTCGGGAGAGGCATCAGCTCTGGAAACACCATATATTTT. Amino acids: CASSLGRGISSGNTIYF.

Of note for this clonotype: Being one base from a much bigger clone, this may be a read error. The gene calls are TRBV7-2 and TRBJ2-7; D not certain. Trimming removed 1 base at V and 0 bases at J, with 7 bases between. Germline CDR1 reads SGHTA; CDR2 reads FQGNSA. This CDR3 region has 14 residues. The CDR3 nucleotides read TGTGCCAGCAGCTTAGGACACGTCTCCTACGAGCAGTACTTC. This sequence encodes CASSLGHVSYEQYF.

In this sample, this clonotype turned up many times. J is TRBJ2-1 and V is TRBV2; D ambiguous. V was shortened by 4 bases and J by 1 base, with 8 bases between the two germline ends. The V gene's germline CDR1 is SNHLY and CDR2 FYNNEI. This CDR3 region has 14 residues. The CDR3 loop is CASSVDGSYNEQFF. The DNA of the CDR3 is TGTGCCAGCAGTGTGGACGGATCCTACAATGAGCAGTTCTTC.

This clonotype was seen at least ten times. The rearrangement uses TRBV12-3 or TRBV12-4 and TRBJ2-5, with D possibly TRBD2 on 5 matching bases. There are 13 residues in the CDR3. Deletions cut 3 bases from V and 5 bases from J, with 10 bases between. The CDR3 here is CASSLGPGETQYF. The CDR3, as DNA: TGTGCCAGCAGTTTGGGCCCGGGGGAGACCCAGTACTTC.

The rearrangement uses TRBV20-1 and TRBJ2-5, with 7 bases aligning to TRBD1. This CDR3 contains 12 residues. Trimming cost V 5 bases and J 4 bases; bases outside gene matches: 4. CDR1 is DFQATT and CDR2 is SNEGSKA in the germline V gene (reference sequence). CDR3 amino acids: CSAPRQGETQYF. CDR3 DNA: TGCAGTGCTCCCCGACAGGGAGAGACCCAGTACTTC.

The chain joins TRBV4-2 to TRBJ2-7; no clear D gene. V was trimmed by 3 bases and J by 4 bases, leaving 19 bases between them. The germline V gene encodes CDR1 LGHNA and CDR2 YNFKEQ. This CDR3 contains 16 residues. CDR3 sequence (DNA): TGTGCCAGCAGCCACTCGACAAGCCCTAGTGCTTACGAGCAGTACTTC. Its protein product is CASSHSTSPSAYEQYF.

The CDR3 loop is CATSDLSVAGSFEQFF. For the CDR3, the DNA is TGTGCCACCAGTGATTTGTCCGTGGCGGGATCGTTTGAGCAGTTCTTC. This sequence joins TRBV24-1 and TRBJ2-1, with a tentative D call TRBD2 (6 bases). Germline V gene lookup returns CDR1 KGHDR and CDR2 SFDVKD. V lost 0 bases and J lost 9, with 17 bases in between. CDR3 length: 16 residues.